This T cell receptor beta chain stems from a study of control samples from healthy donors and cancer patients. Clones were sequenced by immunoSEQ multiplex PCR, and TCRdb holds only the in-frame ones, with some missing. There are around 150,000 clones in the sample; just over 95% occur only once, and approximately 0.97% lies in the top ten. With 1 base removed from V and 3 bases from J, the gap between germline ends came to 9 bases. CDR1 and CDR2 from the germline V gene are LGHDT and YNNKEL (reference sequence). There are 15 residues in the CDR3. V gene TRBV3-1 (or the pseudogene TRBV3-2) combines with J gene TRBJ2-2; TRBD1 or TRBD2 may be the D gene (6 bases each). The receptor was derived from a woman younger than 45 in good health. The sample comprised blood. The CDR3 DNA reads as TGTGCCAGCAGCCAAGCCGGGGGCCACACCGGGGAGCTGTTTTTT. This encodes CASSQAGGHTGELFF.